Following are 4 T cell receptor beta chains from one sample sequenced in a study. One entry per CDR3 protein results from TCRdb running MiXCR on the 5' RACE reads. The sample shows several thousand distinct CDR3 sequences, about 45% of them seen only once. The sorted Tregs were CD4+CD25+CD127-/low cells. Specimen: Tregs sorted from a lymph node. Receptor source: a female donor with breast cancer.

The chain couples TRBV4-1 to TRBJ2-1; D is uncertain. V lost 0 bases to trimming and J lost 5 bases, with 8 bases between them. Per germline, CDR1 MGHRA and CDR2 YSYEKL. The CDR3 runs 14 residues. DNA for the CDR3: TGCGCCAGCAGCCAAGAGGGCAGCCACAATGAGCAGTTCTTC. This encodes CASSQEGSHNEQFF.

This clonotype was recorded a few times. The V gene is TRBV4-1, the J gene TRBJ2-3, with D maybe TRBD2 (6 bases). CDR1 and CDR2 from the germline V gene are MGHRA and YSYEKL. Trimming left V 6 bases short and J 0 bases short, with 13 bases between. The CDR3 extends over 15 amino acids. The CDR3 nucleotides are TGCGCCAGCAGACCGGCGGGGTATAGCACAGATACGCAGTATTTT. Translating it yields CASRPAGYSTDTQYF.

Comments on this clonotype: The limits of the CDR3 on the DNA are not certain, so only TCRdb's listed CDR3 is given. The J gene is TRBJ1-2, the V gene TRBV5-1; TRBD1 is the table's D call and was not checked against the DNA. The CDR3 spans 16 residues, counting both ends. Germline assignment: CDR1 SGHRS and CDR2 YFSETQ. Here the CDR3 reads CASSFGEGRTKNGYTF.

The sample holds one count of this clonotype. The junction departs from germline at one end; a sequencing error may be responsible. The V and J genes are TRBV10-1 and TRBJ2-5; 7 positions match TRBD2. CDR3 size: 14 residues. The germline gives CDR1 WNHNN, CDR2 SYGVQD (reference sequence). CDR3 sequence (DNA): TGCGCCGGCAGTGATTCGGGGGGCCAAGAGACCCAGTACTTC. As protein: CAGSDSGGQETQYF.